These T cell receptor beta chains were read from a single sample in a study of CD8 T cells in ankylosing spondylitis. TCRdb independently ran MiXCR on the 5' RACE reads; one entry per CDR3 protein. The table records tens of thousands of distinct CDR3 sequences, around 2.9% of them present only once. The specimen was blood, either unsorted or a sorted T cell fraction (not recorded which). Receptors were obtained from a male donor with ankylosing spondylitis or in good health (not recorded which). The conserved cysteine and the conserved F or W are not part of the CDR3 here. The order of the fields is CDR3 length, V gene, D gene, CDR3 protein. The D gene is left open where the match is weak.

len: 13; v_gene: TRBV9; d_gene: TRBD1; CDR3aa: ASSVLDRGTDTQY
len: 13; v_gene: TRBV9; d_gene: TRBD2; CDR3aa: ASSLERTRYNEQF
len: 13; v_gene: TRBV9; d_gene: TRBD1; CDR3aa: ASSATGGRDTEAF
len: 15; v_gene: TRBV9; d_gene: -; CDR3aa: ASSVGGGGFIPYEQF
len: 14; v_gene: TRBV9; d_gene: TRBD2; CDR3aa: ASSVSGLAGVETQY
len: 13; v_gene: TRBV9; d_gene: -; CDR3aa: ASSVAGGRNQPQH
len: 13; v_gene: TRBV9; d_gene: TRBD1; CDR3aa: ASSVRTGGQETQY
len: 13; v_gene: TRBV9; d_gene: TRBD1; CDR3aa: ASSATTGGLETQY
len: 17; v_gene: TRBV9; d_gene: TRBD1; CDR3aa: ASSAPGQGVEGDPYEQY
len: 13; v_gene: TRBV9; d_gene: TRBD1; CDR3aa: ASSGTTGAGYGYT
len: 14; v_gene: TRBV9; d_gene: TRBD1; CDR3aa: ASSVGQGVLNTEAF
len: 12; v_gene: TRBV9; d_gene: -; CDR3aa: ASSVGPQVGEQY
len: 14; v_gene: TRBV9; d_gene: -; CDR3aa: ASSPGAGVTPYEQY
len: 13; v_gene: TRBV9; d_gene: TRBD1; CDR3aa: ASSVGTDPNYGYT
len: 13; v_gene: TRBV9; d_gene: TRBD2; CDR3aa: ASSPRLAGWDTQY
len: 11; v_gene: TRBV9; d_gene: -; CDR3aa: ASSVMGGTEAF
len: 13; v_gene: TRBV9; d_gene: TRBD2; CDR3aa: ASSPRTSVTDTQY
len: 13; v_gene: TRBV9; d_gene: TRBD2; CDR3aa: ASSFGTSEHDTQY
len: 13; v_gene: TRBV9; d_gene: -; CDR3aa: ASSVDPDGSYEQY
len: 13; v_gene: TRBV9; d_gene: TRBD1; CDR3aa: ASSVADRQGIGAF
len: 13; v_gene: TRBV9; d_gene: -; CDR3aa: ASSVAPGARETQY
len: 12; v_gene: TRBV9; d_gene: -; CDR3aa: ASSDRQTGNEQF